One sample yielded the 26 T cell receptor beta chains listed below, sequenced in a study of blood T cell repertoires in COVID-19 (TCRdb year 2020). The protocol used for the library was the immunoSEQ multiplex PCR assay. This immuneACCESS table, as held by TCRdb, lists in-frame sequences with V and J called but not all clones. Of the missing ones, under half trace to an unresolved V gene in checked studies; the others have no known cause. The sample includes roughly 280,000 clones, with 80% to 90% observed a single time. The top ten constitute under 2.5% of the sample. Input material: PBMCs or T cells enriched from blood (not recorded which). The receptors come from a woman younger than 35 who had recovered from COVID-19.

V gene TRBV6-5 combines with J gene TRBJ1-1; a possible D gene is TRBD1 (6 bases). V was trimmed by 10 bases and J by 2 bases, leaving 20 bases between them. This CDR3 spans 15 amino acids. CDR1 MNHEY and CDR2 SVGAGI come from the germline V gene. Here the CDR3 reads CATVAVGHSNTEAFF. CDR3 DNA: TGTGCCACTGTCGCCGTGGGACACTCCAACACTGAAGCTTTCTTT.

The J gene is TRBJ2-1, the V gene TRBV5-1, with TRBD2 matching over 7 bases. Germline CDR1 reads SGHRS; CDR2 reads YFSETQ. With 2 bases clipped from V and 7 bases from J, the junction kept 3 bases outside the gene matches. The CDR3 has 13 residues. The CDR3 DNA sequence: TGCGCCAGCAGCTTAAGCGGGGCGAATGAGCAGTTCTTC. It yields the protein CASSLSGANEQFF. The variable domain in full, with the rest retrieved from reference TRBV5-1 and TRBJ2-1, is KAGVTQTPRYLIKTRGQQVTLSCSPISGHRSVSWYQQTPGQGLQFLFEYFSETQRNKGNFPGRFSGRQFSNSRSEMNVSTLELGDSALYLCASSLSGANEQFFGPGTRLTVL.

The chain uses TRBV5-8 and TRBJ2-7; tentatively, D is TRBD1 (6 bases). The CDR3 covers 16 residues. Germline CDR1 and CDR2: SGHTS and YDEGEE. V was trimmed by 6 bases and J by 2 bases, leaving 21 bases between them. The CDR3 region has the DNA TGTGCCAGCAACAGTCAGTGGACAGAAATAACCTACGAGCAGTACTTC. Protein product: CASNSQWTEITYEQYF.

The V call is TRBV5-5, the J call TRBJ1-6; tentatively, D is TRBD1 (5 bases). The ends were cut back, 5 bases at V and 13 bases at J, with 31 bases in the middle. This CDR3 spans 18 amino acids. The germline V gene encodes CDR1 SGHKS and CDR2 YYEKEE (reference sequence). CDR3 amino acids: CASSGIDSGKEPGRPLHF. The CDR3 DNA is TGTGCCAGCAGTGGCATTGACAGCGGGAAGGAACCGGGAAGGCCCCTCCACTTT.

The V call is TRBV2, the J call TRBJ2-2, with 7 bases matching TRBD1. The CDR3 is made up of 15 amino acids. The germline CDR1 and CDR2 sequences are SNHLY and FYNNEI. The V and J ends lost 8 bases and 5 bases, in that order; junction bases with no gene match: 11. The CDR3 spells CASSLGTASTGELFF. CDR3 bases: TGTGCCAGCTCTCTCGGGACAGCGAGTACCGGGGAGCTGTTTTTT.

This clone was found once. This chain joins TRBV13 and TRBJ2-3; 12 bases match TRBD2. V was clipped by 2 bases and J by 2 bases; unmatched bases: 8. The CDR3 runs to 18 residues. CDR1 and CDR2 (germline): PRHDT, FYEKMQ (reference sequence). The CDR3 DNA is TGTGCCAGCAGCTTAAGTCTAGCGGGGGGGCCGGACACAGATACGCAGTATTTT. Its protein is CASSLSLAGGPDTDTQYF.

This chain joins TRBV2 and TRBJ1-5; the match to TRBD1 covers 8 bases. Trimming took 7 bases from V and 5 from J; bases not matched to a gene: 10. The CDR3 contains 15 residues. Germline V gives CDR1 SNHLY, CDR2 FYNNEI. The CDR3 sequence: CASKFATGGDQPQHF. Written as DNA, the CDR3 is TGTGCCAGCAAATTCGCAACAGGGGGGGATCAGCCCCAGCATTTT.

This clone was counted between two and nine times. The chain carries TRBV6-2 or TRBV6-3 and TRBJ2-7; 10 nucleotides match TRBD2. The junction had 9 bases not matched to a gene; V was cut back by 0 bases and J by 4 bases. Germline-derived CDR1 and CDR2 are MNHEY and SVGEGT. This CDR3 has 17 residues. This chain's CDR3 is CASSYSIAGGHRYEQYF. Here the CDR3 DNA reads TGTGCCAGCAGTTACTCGATAGCGGGGGGACACCGATACGAGCAGTACTTC.

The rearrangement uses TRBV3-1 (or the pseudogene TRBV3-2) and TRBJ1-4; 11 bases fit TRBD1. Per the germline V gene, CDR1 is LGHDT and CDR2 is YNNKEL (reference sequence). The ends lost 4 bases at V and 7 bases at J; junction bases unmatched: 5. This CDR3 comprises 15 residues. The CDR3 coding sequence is TGTGCCAGCAGCCGCGGACAGGGGGCGGGTGAAAAACTGTTTTTT. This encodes CASSRGQGAGEKLFF.

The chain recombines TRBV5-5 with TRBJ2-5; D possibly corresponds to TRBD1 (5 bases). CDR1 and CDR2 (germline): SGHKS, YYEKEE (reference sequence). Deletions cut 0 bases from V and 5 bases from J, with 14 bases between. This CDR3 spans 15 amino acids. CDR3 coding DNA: TGTGCCAGCAGCTTGGGGGCCTTTGCAGGGGAGACCCAGTACTTC. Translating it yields CASSLGAFAGETQYF.

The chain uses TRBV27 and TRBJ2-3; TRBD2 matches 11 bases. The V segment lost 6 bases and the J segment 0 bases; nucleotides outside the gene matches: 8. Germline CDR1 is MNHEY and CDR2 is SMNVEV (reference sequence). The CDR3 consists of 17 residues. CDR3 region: CASSLAGGHSSTDTQYF. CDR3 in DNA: TGTGCCAGCAGCCTAGCGGGGGGCCACTCTAGCACAGATACGCAGTATTTT.

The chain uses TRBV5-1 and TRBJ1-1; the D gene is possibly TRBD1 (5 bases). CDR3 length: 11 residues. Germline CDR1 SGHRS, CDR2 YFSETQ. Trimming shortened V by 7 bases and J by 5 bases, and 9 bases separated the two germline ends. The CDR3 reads CASSGGTEAFF. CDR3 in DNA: TGCGCCAGCTCCGGGGGGACTGAAGCTTTCTTT.

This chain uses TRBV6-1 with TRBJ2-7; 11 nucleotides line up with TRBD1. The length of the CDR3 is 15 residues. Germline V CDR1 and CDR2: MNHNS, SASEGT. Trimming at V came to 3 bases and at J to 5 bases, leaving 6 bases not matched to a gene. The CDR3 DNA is TGTGCCAGCAGTGAGTATGGGACAGGGGGTAACGAGCAGTACTTC. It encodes CASSEYGTGGNEQYF.

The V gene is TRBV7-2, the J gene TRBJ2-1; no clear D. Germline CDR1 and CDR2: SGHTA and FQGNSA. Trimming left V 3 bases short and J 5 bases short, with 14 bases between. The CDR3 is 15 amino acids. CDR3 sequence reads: CASSFRTALNNEQFF. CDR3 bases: TGTGCCAGCAGCTTCCGCACAGCCCTTAACAATGAGCAGTTCTTC. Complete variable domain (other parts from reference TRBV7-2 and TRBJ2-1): GAGVSQSPSNKVTEKGKDVELRCDPISGHTALYWYRQSLGQGLEFLIYFQGNSAPDKSGLPSDRFSAERTGGSVSTLTIQRTQQEDSAVYLCASSFRTALNNEQFFGPGTRLTVL.

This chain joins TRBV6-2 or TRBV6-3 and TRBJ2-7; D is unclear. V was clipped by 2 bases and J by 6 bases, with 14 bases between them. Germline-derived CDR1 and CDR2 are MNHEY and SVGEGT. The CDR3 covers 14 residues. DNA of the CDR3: TGTGCCAGCAGTTACGCGTCAGAAGGAGTCGAGCAGTACTTC. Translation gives CASSYASEGVEQYF.

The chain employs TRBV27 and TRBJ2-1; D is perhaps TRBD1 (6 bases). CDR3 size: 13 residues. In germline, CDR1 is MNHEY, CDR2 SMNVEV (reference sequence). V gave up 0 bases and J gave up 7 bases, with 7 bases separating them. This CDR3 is CASSLSRGNEQFF. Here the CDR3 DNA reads TGTGCCAGCAGTTTATCGAGGGGGAATGAGCAGTTCTTC.

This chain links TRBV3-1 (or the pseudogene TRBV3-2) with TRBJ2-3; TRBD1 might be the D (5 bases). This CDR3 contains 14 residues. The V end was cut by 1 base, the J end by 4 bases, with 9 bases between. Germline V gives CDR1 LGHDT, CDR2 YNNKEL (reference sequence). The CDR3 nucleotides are TGTGCCAGCAGCCAAGGTCAGGGCCCAGATACGCAGTATTTT. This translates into CASSQGQGPDTQYF.

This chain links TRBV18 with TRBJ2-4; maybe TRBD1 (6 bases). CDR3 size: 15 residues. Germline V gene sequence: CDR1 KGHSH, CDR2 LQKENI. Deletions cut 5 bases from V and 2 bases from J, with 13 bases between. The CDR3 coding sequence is TGTGCCAGCTCAGGGGGACATGTAACCAAAAACATTCAGTACTTC. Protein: CASSGGHVTKNIQYF.

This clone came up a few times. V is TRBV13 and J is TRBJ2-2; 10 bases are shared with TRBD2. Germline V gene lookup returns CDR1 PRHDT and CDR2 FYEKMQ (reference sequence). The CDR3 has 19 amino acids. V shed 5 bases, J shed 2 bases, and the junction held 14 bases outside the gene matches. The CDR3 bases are TGTGCCAGCAGCCCCGGTTGGCTAGCGGGGGCCACTAACACCGGGGAGCTGTTTTTT. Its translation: CASSPGWLAGATNTGELFF.

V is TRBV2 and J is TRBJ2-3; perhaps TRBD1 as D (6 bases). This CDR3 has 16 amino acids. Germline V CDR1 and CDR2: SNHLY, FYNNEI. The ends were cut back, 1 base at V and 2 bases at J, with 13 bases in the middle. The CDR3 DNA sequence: TGTGCCAGCAGTGAAGAGGGGGTCCTTATCACAGATACGCAGTATTTT. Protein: CASSEEGVLITDTQYF.

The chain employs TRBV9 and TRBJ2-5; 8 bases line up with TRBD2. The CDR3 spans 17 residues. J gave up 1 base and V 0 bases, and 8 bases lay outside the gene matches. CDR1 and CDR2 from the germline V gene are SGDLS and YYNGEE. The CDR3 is CASSVGVGGGTQETQYF. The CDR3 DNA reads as TGTGCCAGCAGCGTAGGAGTCGGGGGGGGTACCCAAGAGACCCAGTACTTC.

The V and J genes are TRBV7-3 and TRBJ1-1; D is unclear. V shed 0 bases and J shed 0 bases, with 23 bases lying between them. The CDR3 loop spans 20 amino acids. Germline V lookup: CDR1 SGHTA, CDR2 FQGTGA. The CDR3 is CASSLTPPGRWGGMNTEAFF. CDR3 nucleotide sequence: TGTGCCAGCAGCTTAACACCCCCTGGGAGGTGGGGAGGAATGAACACTGAAGCTTTCTTT.

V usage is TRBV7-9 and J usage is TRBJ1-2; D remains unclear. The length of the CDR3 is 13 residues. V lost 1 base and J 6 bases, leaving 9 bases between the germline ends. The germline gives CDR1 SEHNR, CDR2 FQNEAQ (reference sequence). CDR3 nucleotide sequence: TGTGCCAGCAGCTTAGGTCCTGTTAATGGCTACACCTTC. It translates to CASSLGPVNGYTF.

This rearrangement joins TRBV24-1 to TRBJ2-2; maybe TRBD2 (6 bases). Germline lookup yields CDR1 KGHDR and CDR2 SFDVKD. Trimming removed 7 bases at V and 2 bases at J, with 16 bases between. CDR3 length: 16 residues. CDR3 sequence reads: CATSPSGTSNTGELFF. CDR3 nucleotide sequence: TGTGCCACCAGCCCTTCCGGGACTTCCAACACCGGGGAGCTGTTTTTT.

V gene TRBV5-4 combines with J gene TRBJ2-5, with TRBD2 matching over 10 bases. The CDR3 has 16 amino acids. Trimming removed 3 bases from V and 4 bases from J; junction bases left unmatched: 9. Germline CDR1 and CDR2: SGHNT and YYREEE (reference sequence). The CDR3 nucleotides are TGTGCCAGCAGCTCCCCCATAGAGCGGGGGGGAGAGACCCAGTACTTC. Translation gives CASSSPIERGGETQYF.

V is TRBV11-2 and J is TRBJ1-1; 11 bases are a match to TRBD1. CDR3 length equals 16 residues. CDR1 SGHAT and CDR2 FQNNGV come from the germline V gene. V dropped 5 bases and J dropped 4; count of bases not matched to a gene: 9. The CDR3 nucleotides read TGTGCCAGCAGCACCGGGACAGGGGGTTCGGGCACTGAAGCTTTCTTT. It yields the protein CASSTGTGGSGTEAFF.